This T cell receptor (beta chain) appears in the sequencing data of a study of spatial heterogeneity in lung cancer. In germline, CDR1 is SNHLY, CDR2 FYNNEI. With 3 bases clipped from V and 7 bases from J, the junction kept 6 bases outside the gene matches. The CDR3 loop spans 15 amino acids. TCRdb reprocessed the 5' RACE reads with MiXCR, giving one entry per CDR3 protein. The top ten clones hold 6.5% to 8.5% of a sample with tens of thousands of distinct CDR3 sequences, approximately 12% of them seen once. As to time point: sample taken at primary tumor resection. Whole RNA, which was extracted from tumor, nontumor lung tissue or frozen PBMC, was sequenced without any cell sorting.

The sample was PBMCs, taken at surgery. The TCR sequence derives from a male donor with early-stage non-small cell lung cancer. The chain combines TRBV2 with TRBJ2-1, with 10 bases fitting TRBD2. The CDR3: CASSESGRARNEQFF. For the CDR3, the DNA is TGTGCCAGCAGTGAGAGCGGGAGGGCCCGGAATGAGCAGTTCTTC.